These T cell receptor beta chains were read from a single sample in a study of T cells after yellow fever vaccination. TCRdb redid the calling of the 5' RACE reads with MiXCR, one entry per CDR3 protein. The sample yields some 500,000 distinct CDR3 sequences, roughly 14% seen once. The sequences come from PBMCs, collected on the day of the yellow fever booster vaccination. Every receptor here comes from a man aged 25-45 years who received the YFV17D yellow fever vaccine. CDR3s include the opening cysteine and the closing phenylalanine or tryptophan. The D gene is left open where the match is weak. Size is omitted from some rows. Given values are once, few, many or a class for expanded clones.

>-|few|TRBV5-6|TRBJ2-5
CASSPDRIKSIQETQYF
TGTGCCAGCAGTCCTGACAGAATAAAATCCATTCAAGAGACCCAGTACTTC
>-|few|TRBV28|TRBJ2-5
CASSTSGTTPLETQYF
TGTGCCAGCAGTACCTCTGGGACAACCCCCTTGGAGACCCAGTACTTC
>-|few|TRBV29-1|TRBJ2-3
CSAGTPPPDTQYF
TGCAGCGCTGGGACTCCTCCTCCCGATACGCAGTATTTT
>TRBD1|few|TRBV5-1|TRBJ2-1
CASSLGQGQFF
TGCGCCAGCAGCTTGGGACAGGGGCAGTTCTTC
>TRBD1|-|TRBV2|TRBJ1-1
CASKAPGHRGTNTEAFF
TGTGCCAGCAAGGCCCCCGGACACAGGGGAACTAACACTGAAGCTTTCTTT
>-|few|TRBV19|TRBJ2-7
CASSISASSSYEQYF
TGTGCCAGTAGTATCTCAGCTAGTTCATCCTACGAGCAGTACTTC
>-|-|TRBV7-9|TRBJ1-5
CASSPSGPSNQPQHF
TGTGCCAGCAGCCCGAGTGGACCGAGCAATCAGCCCCAGCATTTT
>-|few|TRBV29-1|TRBJ1-1
CSVGGWNTEAFF
TGCAGCGTCGGAGGTTGGAACACTGAAGCTTTCTTT
>-|few|TRBV12-3/TRBV12-4|TRBJ2-7
CASSLDRLEQYF
TGTGCCAGCAGTTTAGACCGGCTGGAGCAGTACTTC
>TRBD2|-|TRBV4-3|TRBJ2-7
CASSQVSSGTYEQYF
TGCGCCAGCAGCCAGGTTTCTAGCGGGACTTACGAGCAGTACTTC
>-|-|TRBV20-1|TRBJ1-4
CSARARTQNEKLFF
TGCAGTGCTAGAGCTAGGACACAAAATGAAAAACTGTTTTTT
>-|-|TRBV12-3/TRBV12-4|TRBJ2-4
CASSRGVGGENIQYF
TGTGCCAGCAGCAGAGGAGTGGGTGGCGAAAACATTCAGTACTTC
>TRBD2|-|TRBV20-1|TRBJ2-3
CSAQREAGGDTQYF
TGCAGTGCCCAGCGGGAGGCCGGGGGAGATACGCAGTATTTT
>-|few|TRBV3-1|TRBJ1-2
CASSQGSTYGYTF
TGTGCCAGCAGCCAAGGGTCCACCTATGGCTACACCTTC
>-|-|TRBV7-2|TRBJ1-5
CASSSQSGSNQPQHF
TGTGCCAGCAGCTCCCAGTCTGGGAGCAATCAGCCCCAGCATTTT
>-|many|TRBV30|TRBJ2-1
CAWSRGQRGNEQFF
TGTGCCTGGAGCCGGGGCCAGCGCGGCAATGAGCAGTTCTTC
>TRBD2|-|TRBV20-1|TRBJ2-1
CSANPGTSGSGNEQFF
TGCAGTGCCAACCCCGGGACTAGCGGGAGTGGCAATGAGCAGTTCTTC
>TRBD1|-|TRBV18|TRBJ2-7
CASSPGTGVSYEQYF
TGTGCCAGCTCACCCGGGACAGGGGTTTCCTACGAGCAGTACTTC
>TRBD2|-|TRBV6-2/TRBV6-3|TRBJ2-7
CASSPLRGLAVSYEQYF
TGTGCCAGCAGTCCCCTACGCGGACTAGCGGTCTCCTACGAGCAGTACTTC
>-|-|TRBV9|TRBJ2-2
CASSVGAANTGELFF
TGTGCCAGCAGCGTGGGCGCCGCGAACACCGGGGAGCTGTTTTTT
>-|few|TRBV6-1|TRBJ2-7
CASSRVWYDEQYF
TGTGCCAGCAGCAGGGTCTGGTACGACGAGCAGTACTTC
>-|few|TRBV12-3/TRBV12-4|TRBJ2-5
CASRILVAQYF
TGTGCCAGCAGAATTCTTGTGGCCCAGTACTTC
>TRBD2|-|TRBV2|TRBJ2-1
CASSGLSGVPLGFF
TGTGCCAGCAGTGGGCTTAGCGGGGTGCCCCTGGGGTTCTTC
>-|few|TRBV12-3/TRBV12-4|TRBJ2-1
CASSEQEFAEQFF
TGTGCCAGCAGTGAACAGGAATTCGCTGAGCAGTTCTTC
>TRBD2|-|TRBV12-5|TRBJ2-1
CASGLVGGPVREQFF
TGTGCTAGTGGTTTGGTGGGAGGGCCTGTGCGTGAGCAGTTCTTC
>TRBD2|few|TRBV6-2/TRBV6-3|TRBJ2-1
CASRPSGRGHEQFF
TGTGCCAGCAGGCCTAGCGGGAGAGGGCATGAGCAGTTCTTC
>-|few|TRBV20-1|TRBJ2-1
CSANRAQDYNEQFF
TGCAGTGCTAACCGGGCCCAAGATTACAATGAGCAGTTCTTC
>-|few|TRBV6-5|TRBJ2-1
CASSYLDGGTVFF
TGTGCCAGCAGTTACTTGGACGGCGGGACGGTATTCTTC
>-|many|TRBV18|TRBJ2-2
CASSPRNTGELFF
TGTGCCAGCTCACCCAGGAACACCGGGGAGCTGTTTTTT
>-|-|TRBV28|TRBJ2-1
CASSLGTPAYNEQFF
TGTGCCAGCAGTTTGGGAACTCCCGCCTACAATGAGCAGTTCTTC
>-|-|TRBV3-1|TRBJ2-5
CASSQQSLETQYF
TGTGCCAGCAGCCAACAAAGCTTAGAGACCCAGTACTTC
>TRBD1|-|TRBV9|TRBJ2-1
CASSVAPRQGDEQFF
TGTGCCAGCAGCGTAGCCCCCCGACAGGGAGACGAGCAGTTCTTC
>TRBD2|-|TRBV4-1|TRBJ2-3
CASSQVQRGSTDTQYF
TGCGCCAGCAGCCAAGTCCAGCGGGGTAGCACAGATACGCAGTATTTT
>-|many|TRBV7-2|TRBJ2-3
CASSLALPSTDTQYF
TGTGCCAGCAGCTTAGCGCTTCCTTCCACAGATACGCAGTATTTT
>-|many|TRBV5-1|TRBJ1-6
CASTSGTMHNSPLHF
TGCGCCAGTACCTCCGGGACTATGCATAATTCACCCCTCCACTTT